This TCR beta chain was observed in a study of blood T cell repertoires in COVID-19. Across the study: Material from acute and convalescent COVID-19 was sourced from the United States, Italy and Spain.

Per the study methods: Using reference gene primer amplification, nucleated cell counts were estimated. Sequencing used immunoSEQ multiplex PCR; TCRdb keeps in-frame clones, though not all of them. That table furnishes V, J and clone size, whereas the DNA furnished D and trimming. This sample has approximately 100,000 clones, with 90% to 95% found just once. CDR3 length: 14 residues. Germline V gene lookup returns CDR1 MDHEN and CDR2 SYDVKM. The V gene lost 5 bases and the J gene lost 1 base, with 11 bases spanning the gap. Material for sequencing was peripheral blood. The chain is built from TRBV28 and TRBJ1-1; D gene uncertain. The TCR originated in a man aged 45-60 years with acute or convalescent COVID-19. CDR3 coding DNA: TGTGCCAGCAGTCAGCGCCCGGGGAACACTGAAGCTTTCTTT. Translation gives CASSQRPGNTEAFF.